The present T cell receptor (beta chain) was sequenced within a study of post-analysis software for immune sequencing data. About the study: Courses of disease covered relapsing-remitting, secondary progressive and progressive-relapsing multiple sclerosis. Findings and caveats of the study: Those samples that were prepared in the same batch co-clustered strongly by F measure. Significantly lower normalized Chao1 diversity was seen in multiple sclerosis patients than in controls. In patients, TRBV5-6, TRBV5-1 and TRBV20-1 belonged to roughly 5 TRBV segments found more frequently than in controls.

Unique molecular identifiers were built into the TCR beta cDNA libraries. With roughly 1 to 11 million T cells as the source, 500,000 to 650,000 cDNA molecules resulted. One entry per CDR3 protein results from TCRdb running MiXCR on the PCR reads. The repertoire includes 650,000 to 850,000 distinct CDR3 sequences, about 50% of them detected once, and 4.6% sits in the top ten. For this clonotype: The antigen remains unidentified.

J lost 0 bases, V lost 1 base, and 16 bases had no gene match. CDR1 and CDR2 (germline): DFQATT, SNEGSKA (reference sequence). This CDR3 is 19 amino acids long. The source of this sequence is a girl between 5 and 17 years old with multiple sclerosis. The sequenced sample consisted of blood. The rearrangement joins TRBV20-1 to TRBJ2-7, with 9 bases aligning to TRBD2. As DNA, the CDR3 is TGCAGTGCTAGAGCTCGTCGCGGGAGGGCCTCTGGGAGCTCCTACGAGCAGTACTTC. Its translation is CSARARRGRASGSSYEQYF.